Below are 9 T cell receptor beta chains sequenced from a single sample in a study of shared clonotypes between healthy human individuals. The assay was immunoSEQ multiplex PCR, and TCRdb's table has in-frame clones only and misses some. The sample shows about 1.1 million clones, around three quarters of them seen only once. Sequenced: memory CD4+ T cells from PBMCs. Regarding subset: CD45RA-negative fraction. These receptors originate from a man younger than 30 in good health. Some clones in this sample may be carry-over from other donors' samples.

This clone was seen just once. This chain uses TRBV11-2 with TRBJ2-1; D tentatively fits TRBD1 or TRBD2 (6 bases each). Germline CDR1 and CDR2: SGHAT and FQNNGV. V lost 1 base and J 6 bases, leaving 10 bases between the germline ends. This CDR3 contains 14 residues. As DNA, the CDR3 is TGTGCCAGCAGCTTAGGTGGAGGGGGCAATGAGCAGTTCTTC. It yields the protein CASSLGGGGNEQFF. The whole variable domain, remainder taken from reference TRBV11-2 and TRBJ2-1, is EAGVAQSPRYKIIEKRQSVAFWCNPISGHATLYWYQQILGQGPKLLIQFQNNGVVDDSQLPKDRFSAERLKGVDSTLKIQPAKLEDSAVYLCASSLGGGGNEQFFGPGTRLTVL.

The chain is built from TRBV29-1 and TRBJ1-3; tentative D call: TRBD1 (5 bases). Trimming left V 5 bases short and J 0 bases short, with 20 bases between. From germline, CDR1 is SQVTM and CDR2 ANQGSEA. The CDR3 consists of 17 residues. The DNA of the CDR3 is TGCAGCGTTAACCGATGTGCGGGGCTAAGCTCTGGAAACACCATATATTTT. Residues: CSVNRCAGLSSGNTIYF.

This clone was detected many times. V gene TRBV9 combines with J gene TRBJ2-1; 10 bases map to TRBD2. The CDR3 consists of 15 residues. The V gene's germline CDR1 is SGDLS and CDR2 YYNGEE. Trimming removed 4 bases from V and 2 bases from J; junction bases left unmatched: 3. The chain's CDR3 is CASSRTSGTYNEQFF. Here the CDR3 DNA reads TGTGCCAGCAGCCGGACTAGCGGAACCTACAATGAGCAGTTCTTC.

This rearrangement joins TRBV11-2 to TRBJ2-1; 10 positions match TRBD2. This CDR3 has 18 residues. The ends lost 5 bases at V and 1 base at J; junction bases unmatched: 11. Looked up from germline, CDR1 is SGHAT and CDR2 is FQNNGV. The DNA of the CDR3 is TGTGCCAGCAGCACCTACCGGACTAGCGGATCTTCCTACAATGAGCAGTTCTTC. Encoded protein: CASSTYRTSGSSYNEQFF.

Many counts were recorded for this clone. The chain has TRBV11-2 and TRBJ2-1; 14 bases align to TRBD2. The CDR3 length is 18 residues. CDR1 and CDR2 (germline): SGHAT, FQNNGV. The V gene end was trimmed by 5 bases and the J gene end by 8 bases; junction bases not matched to a gene: 14. DNA for the CDR3: TGTGCCAGCAGCCGCGGGACAGGTGGGACTAGCGGGAGTTATGAGCAGTTCTTC. This sequence encodes CASSRGTGGTSGSYEQFF.

In its sample, this clone was seen a few times. The CDR3 region is CASSLIGQPQHF. For the CDR3, the DNA is TGTGCCAGCAGTCTAATAGGTCAGCCCCAGCATTTT. This rearrangement joins TRBV14 to TRBJ1-5; D ambiguous. The length of the CDR3 is 12 residues. Germline V gene lookup returns CDR1 SGHDN and CDR2 FVKESK. V was clipped by 6 bases and J by 6 bases, with 9 bases between them.

This clone came up once. The chain has TRBV10-3 and TRBJ2-3, with D possibly called TRBD1 or TRBD2 (5 bases each). From germline, CDR1 is ENHRY and CDR2 SYGVKD. V lost 8 bases and J 0 bases, leaving 12 bases between the germline ends. This CDR3 contains 14 residues. The CDR3 nucleotides read TGTGCCATCGGGGACCGTACTAGCACAGATACGCAGTATTTT. This encodes CAIGDRTSTDTQYF.

This sequence joins TRBV5-1 and TRBJ2-1, with D tentatively TRBD1 or TRBD2 (5 bases each). The CDR3 covers 15 residues. CDR1 SGHRS and CDR2 YFSETQ come from the germline V gene. V was trimmed by 4 bases and J by 3 bases, leaving 14 bases between them. The CDR3 region has the DNA TGCGCCAGCAGCCCCGGGACCGACTACTACAATGAGCAGTTCTTC. This codes for CASSPGTDYYNEQFF.

This clone was counted once. The chain joins TRBV5-1 to TRBJ2-7; the match to TRBD1 covers 8 bases. There are 15 residues in the CDR3. CDR1 is SGHRS and CDR2 is YFSETQ in the germline V gene. Losses at the gene ends were 4 bases for V and 0 bases for J; bases not matched to a gene: 6. CDR3 DNA sequence: TGCGCCAGCAGCCCCCGGACAGGGAGCTCCTACGAGCAGTACTTC. Its protein is CASSPRTGSSYEQYF.